The rows below give T cell receptor beta chains drawn from one sample of a study of T cells expressing NK-cell markers. Following a re-call of the 5' RACE reads, TCRdb has one entry per CDR3 protein and lacks DNA. Its listing shows 350,000 to 450,000 distinct CDR3 sequences. Material for sequencing was blood T cells: a sorted CD56 or NKG2C T cell subset, CD4+ or CD8+ T cells, or bulk PBMC T cells (not recorded which). All receptors derive from a man aged 18-70 years in good health. Each CDR3 is given with its conserved first and last residue.

TRBJ1-6	TRBV7-2	CASSWIANSPLHF
TRBJ1-2	TRBV24-1	CATSDSPGQGNYGYTF
TRBJ2-5	TRBV6-5	CASSYGRAGGQETQYF
TRBJ2-5	TRBV7-2	CASTQARGETQYF
TRBJ1-2	TRBV28	CASRGSEAWGYTF
TRBJ2-3	TRBV2	CASSTDRGVSYF
TRBJ2-1	TRBV12-3/TRBV12-4	CASSLASGTGGVEQFF
TRBJ1-6	TRBV5-1	CASSLDLGASPLHF
TRBJ2-2	TRBV27	CASSFPTSGGERGELFF
TRBJ2-3	TRBV7-9	CASSSLQGTDTQYF
TRBJ1-1	TRBV5-1	CASSSTENTEAFF
TRBJ2-7	TRBV5-6	CASSRYGTGGYEQYF
TRBJ1-1	TRBV18	CASSPGSTEAFF
TRBJ2-2	TRBV5-1	CASSLGQGQRTGELFF
TRBJ1-4	TRBV21-1	CASSNHRINRWLFF
TRBJ2-3	TRBV12-3/TRBV12-4	CASSLERVDTQYF
TRBJ2-5	TRBV5-1	CASSLVVQGRETQYF
TRBJ2-5	TRBV6-5	CASATHPETQYF
TRBJ2-7	TRBV3-1	CASSLNRAREQYF
TRBJ2-1	TRBV5-1	CASSLGLAGNYNEQFF
TRBJ1-6	TRBV6-1	CASSVGGYNSPLHF
TRBJ2-7	TRBV13	CASSWTGGGVSYEQYF
TRBJ2-1	TRBV21-1	CASSPQGPNSDNEQFF
TRBJ1-5	TRBV24-1	CATGISVQPQHF
TRBJ1-1	TRBV12-5	CASGLSRQAILGNTEAFF
TRBJ2-7	TRBV7-9	CASSLSGVKWDEQYF